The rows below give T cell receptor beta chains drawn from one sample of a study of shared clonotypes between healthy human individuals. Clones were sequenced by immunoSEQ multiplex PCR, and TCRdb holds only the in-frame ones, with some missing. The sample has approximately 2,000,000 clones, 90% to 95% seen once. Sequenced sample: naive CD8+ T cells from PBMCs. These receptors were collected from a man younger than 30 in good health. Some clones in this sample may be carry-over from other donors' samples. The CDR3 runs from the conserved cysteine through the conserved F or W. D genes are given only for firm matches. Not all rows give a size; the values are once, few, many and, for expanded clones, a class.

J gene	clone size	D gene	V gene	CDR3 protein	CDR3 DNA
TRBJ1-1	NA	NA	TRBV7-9	CASPGSRSTEAFF	TGTGCCAGCCCCGGTTCCAGGAGCACTGAAGCTTTCTTT
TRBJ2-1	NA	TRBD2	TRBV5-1	CASSSIGTSGTSYNEQFF	TGCGCCAGCAGCTCGATAGGGACTAGCGGGACCTCCTACAATGAGCAGTTCTTC
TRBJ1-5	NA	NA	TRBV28	CASSLILQSNQPQHF	TGTGCCAGCAGTTTGATCTTACAGAGCAATCAGCCCCAGCATTTT
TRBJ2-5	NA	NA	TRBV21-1	CASSKAWETLRQETQYF	TGTGCCAGCAGCAAAGCCTGGGAAACCCTACGCCAAGAGACCCAGTACTTC
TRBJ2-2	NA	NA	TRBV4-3	CASSQEGLGTIHTGELFF	TGCGCCAGCAGCCAAGAAGGTTTAGGGACAATCCACACCGGGGAGCTGTTTTTT
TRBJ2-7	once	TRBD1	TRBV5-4	CASSLEGTGLSYEQYF	TGTGCCAGCAGCTTGGAGGGGACAGGGCTCTCCTACGAGCAGTACTTC
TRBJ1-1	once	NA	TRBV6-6	CASSCSSGNTEAFF	TGTGCCAGCAGTTGCTCCTCAGGGAACACTGAAGCTTTCTTT
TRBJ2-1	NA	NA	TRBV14	CASSLPGGGRAYNEQFF	TGTGCCAGCAGCCTACCAGGAGGGGGCCGGGCCTACAATGAGCAGTTCTTC
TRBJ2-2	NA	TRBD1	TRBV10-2	CASSWTGENTGELFF	TGCGCCAGCAGTTGGACAGGAGAGAACACCGGGGAGCTGTTTTTT
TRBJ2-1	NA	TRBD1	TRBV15	CATSSGAGTGAYNEQFF	TGTGCCACCAGCAGTGGGGCTGGGACAGGTGCCTACAATGAGCAGTTCTTC
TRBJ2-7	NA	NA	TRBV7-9	CASSNRQVSSYEQYF	TGTGCCAGCAGCAATCGACAGGTCAGCTCCTACGAGCAGTACTTC
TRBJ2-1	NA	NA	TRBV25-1	CASSTNEQFF	TGTGCCAGCAGCACCAATGAGCAGTTCTTC
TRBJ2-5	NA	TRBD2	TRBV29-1	CSHWGVGGRGETQYF	TGCAGCCACTGGGGGGTCGGCGGGAGAGGGGAGACCCAGTACTTC
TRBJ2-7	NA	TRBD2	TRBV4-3	CASSQDPAGGYEQYF	TGCGCCAGCAGCCAAGATCCGGCGGGGGGCTACGAGCAGTACTTC
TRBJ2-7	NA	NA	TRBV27	CASSFHRYYEQYF	TGTGCCAGCAGTTTTCACAGATACTACGAGCAGTACTTC
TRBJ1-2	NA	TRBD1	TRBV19	CASIPDRGSIYGYTF	TGTGCCAGTATTCCGGACAGGGGGTCGATCTATGGCTACACCTTC
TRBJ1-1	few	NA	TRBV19	CASSIGGGTEAFF	TGTGCCAGTAGTATTGGAGGGGGAACTGAAGCTTTCTTT
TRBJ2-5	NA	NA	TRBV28	CASGLKNQETQYF	TGTGCCAGCGGCCTCAAAAATCAAGAGACCCAGTACTTC
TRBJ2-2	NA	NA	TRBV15	CATSELSGELFF	TGTGCCACCAGTGAGCTCTCCGGGGAGCTGTTTTTT
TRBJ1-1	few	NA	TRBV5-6	CASSLETGIYEAFF	TGTGCCAGCAGCTTGGAAACAGGGATTTATGAAGCTTTCTTT
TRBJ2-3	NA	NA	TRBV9	CASSVGGGTSTDTQYF	TGTGCCAGCAGCGTAGGGGGCGGAACCAGCACAGATACGCAGTATTTT
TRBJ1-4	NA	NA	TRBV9	CASSVGGRGGEKLFF	TGTGCCAGCAGCGTAGGCGGCAGGGGAGGTGAAAAACTGTTTTTT
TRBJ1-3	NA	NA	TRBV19	CASTVTGSVSGNTIYF	TGTGCCAGTACCGTTACAGGTTCAGTCTCTGGAAACACCATATATTTT
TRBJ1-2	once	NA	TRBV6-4	CASRDGNYGYTF	TGTGCCAGCCGGGACGGAAACTATGGCTACACCTTC
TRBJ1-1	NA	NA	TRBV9	CASSVGGWATEAFF	TGTGCCAGCAGCGTAGGGGGTTGGGCCACTGAAGCTTTCTTT
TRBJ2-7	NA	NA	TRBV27	CASSLSVADVAYEQYF	TGTGCCAGCAGTTTATCGGTAGCGGATGTTGCCTACGAGCAGTACTTC
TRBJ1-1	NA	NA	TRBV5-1	CASSSSGGTEAFF	TGCGCCAGCAGCTCCTCTGGGGGCACTGAAGCTTTCTTT
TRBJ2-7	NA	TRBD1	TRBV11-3	CASSLGRGYEQYF	TGTGCCAGCAGCTTAGGCAGGGGGTACGAGCAGTACTTC
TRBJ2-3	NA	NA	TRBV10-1	CASSDSHSETDTQYF	TGCGCCAGCAGTGATAGCCACAGCGAAACAGATACGCAGTATTTT
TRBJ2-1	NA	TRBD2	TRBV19	CASSIWTRDNEQFF	TGTGCCAGTAGTATCTGGACTAGGGACAATGAGCAGTTCTTC
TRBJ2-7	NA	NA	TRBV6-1	CASSEALQGNYEQYF	TGTGCCAGCAGTGAAGCGCTTCAGGGGAACTACGAGCAGTACTTC
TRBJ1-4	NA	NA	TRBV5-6	CASSRRGEREKLFF	TGTGCCAGCAGCCGCAGGGGCGAGCGTGAAAAACTGTTTTTT
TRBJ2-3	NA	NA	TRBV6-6	CASSYYIPGGSDTQYF	TGTGCCAGCAGTTACTACATACCTGGGGGATCAGATACGCAGTATTTT
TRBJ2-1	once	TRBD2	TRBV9	CASSSPSGANNEQFF	TGTGCCAGCAGCTCCCCTAGCGGCGCGAACAATGAGCAGTTCTTC
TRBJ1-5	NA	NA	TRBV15	CATSRDRLSSNQPQHF	TGTGCCACCAGCAGAGATAGATTGAGTTCCAATCAGCCCCAGCATTTT
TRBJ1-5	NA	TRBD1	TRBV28	CASSLSQGTQPQHF	TGTGCCAGCAGTTTATCACAGGGGACTCAGCCCCAGCATTTT
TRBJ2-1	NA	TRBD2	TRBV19	CASSSLAGVRASSYNEQFF	TGTGCCAGTAGTTCCCTAGCGGGAGTTCGGGCATCTTCCTACAATGAGCAGTTCTTC
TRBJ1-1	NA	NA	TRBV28	CAIQTARRNTEAFF	TGTGCCATCCAGACGGCCCGGCGGAACACTGAAGCTTTCTTT
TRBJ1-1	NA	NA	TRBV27	CASAETGWTEAFF	TGTGCCAGCGCGGAGACAGGTTGGACTGAAGCTTTCTTT
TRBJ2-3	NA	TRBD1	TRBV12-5	CASIPGQGLTDTQYF	TGTGCTAGTATTCCGGGACAGGGGTTAACAGATACGCAGTATTTT
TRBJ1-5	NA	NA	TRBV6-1	CATSTGPYSNQPQHF	TGTGCCACCTCGACCGGACCGTATAGCAATCAGCCCCAGCATTTT
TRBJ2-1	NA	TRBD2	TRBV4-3	CASSQDTSGEQFF	TGCGCCAGCAGCCAAGATACTAGCGGTGAGCAGTTCTTC